This T cell receptor beta chain originates from a study of Ad26.COV2.S vaccination and SARS-CoV-2 variants. This clone appeared a few times. The treatment: some 20 received Ad26.COV2.S at low or high dose, single or two shots; a few received placebo; per-sample allocation not given. The study sampled participants on day 63 after the first vaccine or placebo injection. Here immunoSEQ multiplex PCR was the method, and the copy in TCRdb shows in-frame clones only, minus some. The sample yields about 440,000 clones, roughly 88% seen once. Trimming removed 6 bases from V and 3 bases from J; junction bases left unmatched: 8. CDR3 length: 16 amino acids. Per the germline V gene, CDR1 is LNHDA and CDR2 is SQIVND (reference sequence).

The receptor's source is a person between 18 and 65 years old who received the Ad26.COV2.S COVID-19 vaccine or a placebo. The sample was peripheral blood, taken in a trial of Ad26.COV2.S vaccine versus placebo. The chain uses TRBV19 and TRBJ1-1; TRBD1 agrees at 12 bases. The CDR3 here is CASRSGTGGFYTEAFF. The DNA for the CDR3 is TGTGCCAGTAGATCCGGGACAGGGGGCTTCTACACTGAAGCTTTCTTT. Variable domain in full (rest from reference TRBV19 and TRBJ1-1): DGGITQSPKYLFRKEGQNVTLSCEQNLNHDAMYWYRQDPGQGLRLIYYSQIVNDFQKGDIAEGYSVSREKKESFPLTVTSAQKNPTAFYLCASRSGTGGFYTEAFFGQGTRLTVV.